A selection of T cell receptor beta chains follows, all from one sample in a study of blood T cell repertoires in COVID-19. Data came from immunoSEQ multiplex PCR; TCRdb stores just in-frame clones and leaves some out. The sample shows hundreds of thousands of clones, around 90% of them seen only once. Sequencing used PBMCs or T cells enriched from blood (not recorded which). These receptors were taken from a woman aged 25 to 39 who had recovered from COVID-19. Each CDR3 is given without its conserved first and last residue.

J,V,CDR3
TRBJ1-5,TRBV7-9,ASSLGDQPQH
TRBJ2-7,TRBV7-2,ASSFRQKNEQY
TRBJ2-7,TRBV5-1,ASSLALGSHEQY
TRBJ2-5,TRBV6-2/TRBV6-3,ASSNSRFSGQKETQY
TRBJ1-1,TRBV9,ASSQVENTEAF
TRBJ1-6,TRBV28,ASSARGALLH
TRBJ2-1,TRBV6-2/TRBV6-3,ASSTRVPNEQF
TRBJ1-2,TRBV11-2,ASSPPRQGHYGYT
TRBJ1-1,TRBV5-4,ASSLGPTGRTEAF
TRBJ1-4,TRBV28,ASSPHSAGGDKLF
TRBJ1-2,TRBV19,ASSISTFYGYT
TRBJ2-7,TRBV19,ASSSLAGVSYEQY
TRBJ2-7,TRBV11-2,ASRSLREGGYEQY
TRBJ1-2,TRBV4-2,ASSQDLEAGGYYGYT
TRBJ2-7,TRBV5-4,ASSLVAGAFHEQY
TRBJ1-6,TRBV7-6,ASSLEVGQANSPLH
TRBJ2-7,TRBV27,ASSFAAGTGVEQY
TRBJ2-5,TRBV7-6,ASSWTPGTGVQETQY
TRBJ1-5,TRBV27,ASSSQGGNQPQH
TRBJ2-5,TRBV7-2,ASSQEPLAGEETQY
TRBJ1-2,TRBV12-3/TRBV12-4,ASSLAWYYGYT
TRBJ2-1,TRBV7-9,ASSPSGLVVSGDNEQF
TRBJ2-3,TRBV28,ASSLVWPDTQY
TRBJ2-2,TRBV9,ASSVRTSGGYTGELF
TRBJ2-1,TRBV14,ASSQRGGTGLFLHNEQF
TRBJ2-5,TRBV11-2,ASSFRPGLALETQY
TRBJ2-2,TRBV4-2,ASSQDIRAGTNTGELF
TRBJ2-7,TRBV6-2/TRBV6-3,ASSWGRGSYEQY
TRBJ1-1,TRBV12-3/TRBV12-4,ASSLGQSSEAF
TRBJ2-1,TRBV6-6,ASSPLVSGGLERQNNEQF
TRBJ2-1,TRBV27,ASSFGFYNEQF
TRBJ2-1,TRBV18,ASWTGNEQF
TRBJ2-1,TRBV6-5,ASRLAGGPNEQF
TRBJ2-1,TRBV5-1,ASRGLAGGLSSYNEQF
TRBJ2-7,TRBV7-8,ASSKRQAIYEQY
TRBJ2-7,TRBV4-2,ASSQWSGGSYEQY
TRBJ2-3,TRBV4-1,ASSLLAGGSTDTQY
TRBJ2-7,TRBV3-1/TRBV3-2,ASSQFRLAGGRGEQY
TRBJ2-7,TRBV10-2,ASSDPLGSYEQY
TRBJ1-3,TRBV28,ASSLWGTVRSGNTIY
TRBJ1-3,TRBV6-5,ASSPLMHENTIY
TRBJ1-2,TRBV30,AGRQIANYGYT
TRBJ1-2,TRBV28,ASSLRDSPYGYT
TRBJ1-6,TRBV5-1,ASSIAEFNSPLH
TRBJ2-5,TRBV30,AWSQRDPGLGETQY
TRBJ2-5,TRBV3-1/TRBV3-2,ASSYDGRADRETQY
TRBJ2-7,TRBV3-1/TRBV3-2,ASSQEGGQGSSYEQY
TRBJ1-5,TRBV12-3/TRBV12-4,ASSPQQNQPQH
TRBJ2-7,TRBV27,ASSSYSGGYEQY
TRBJ1-4,TRBV7-6,ASSQGPVLSLKLF
TRBJ1-6,TRBV2,ASRDPGQPRPLH
TRBJ1-1,TRBV3-1/TRBV3-2,ASSLNRDRTNTEAF
TRBJ1-1,TRBV4-1,ASSQATQGNTEAF
TRBJ2-5,TRBV11-2,ASRLVRVGGGALQETQY
TRBJ2-1,TRBV4-1,ASTGTSGVNEQF
TRBJ2-7,TRBV4-1,ASSQPGTGVYEQY
TRBJ1-6,TRBV27,ASSLSPSRQGALSPLH
TRBJ1-1,TRBV19,ASSIEGGSEAF
TRBJ1-4,TRBV18,ASSPLRTGGSEKLF
TRBJ2-6,TRBV6-5,ASSYSPGLNVLT